This T cell receptor (beta chain) was profiled in a study of T-cell memory formation after mild COVID-19. A 5'RACE reaction primed in the constant segment made cDNA libraries of TCR alpha and TCR beta, and these carried sample barcodes and UMIs. TCRdb independently ran MiXCR on the 5' RACE reads; one entry per CDR3 protein. The sample has some 65,000 distinct CDR3 sequences, over 15% seen once. The study, taken as a whole, reports: Pre-infection memory held some responding clones, suggesting pre-existing cross-reactive T cells responded. Among clones contracting day 15 to 85, CD4/CD8 was balanced, whereas later expanders leaned CD4+.

The V gene's germline CDR1 is LGHNA and CDR2 YSLEER. The CDR3 covers 16 residues. As for this clonotype: Its antigen is unknown. The junction differs from germline at one of its ends, possibly a read error.

This TCR was recovered from an adult woman who had mild COVID-19 (a few samples of this study predate the infection). Cell type and time point are not known. Sequencing used PBMCs or a T cell subset sorted from them (not recorded which). The chain carries TRBV4-3 and TRBJ1-2; weak D call: TRBD1 (6 bases). The CDR3 is CASRQDPGTGNYGYTF. The CDR3 DNA sequence: TGCGCCAGCAGACAAGACCCAGGAACAGGGAACTATGGCTACACCTTC.